The present T cell receptor beta chain was sequenced within a study of cytomegalovirus exposure and HLA in healthy donors. Study-wide background: The roughly 120 validation repertoires, a later analysis reported, used the same platform as the 550 to 800 first-cohort repertoires. General study results and limits: Confirmation in vitro established that three CMV-associated chains were specific for CMV antigens. The study recorded more than 150 TCR beta chains that were cytomegalovirus-associated.

Germline CDR1 reads MDHEN; CDR2 reads SYDVKM. Trimming removed 6 bases from V and 5 bases from J; junction bases left unmatched: 2. This CDR3 region has 14 residues. On this clone itself: The target antigen is unknown.

The donors were in the roughly 110-subject validation cohort; that cohort was separate from the roughly 700-subject first cohort. Produced via immunoSEQ multiplex PCR; TCRdb's table is partial and in-frame only. The table shows more than 110,000 clones, with 85% to 90% occurring only once. The clonotype comes from a man between 18 and 35 years old in good health and CMV-seronegative. The sequenced material came from PBMCs. The V gene is TRBV28, the J gene TRBJ1-6, with TRBD1 matching 9 bases. Written as DNA, the CDR3 is TGTGCCAGCAGCGGGGACAGGGATAATTCACCCCTCCACTTT. Protein: CASSGDRDNSPLHF.